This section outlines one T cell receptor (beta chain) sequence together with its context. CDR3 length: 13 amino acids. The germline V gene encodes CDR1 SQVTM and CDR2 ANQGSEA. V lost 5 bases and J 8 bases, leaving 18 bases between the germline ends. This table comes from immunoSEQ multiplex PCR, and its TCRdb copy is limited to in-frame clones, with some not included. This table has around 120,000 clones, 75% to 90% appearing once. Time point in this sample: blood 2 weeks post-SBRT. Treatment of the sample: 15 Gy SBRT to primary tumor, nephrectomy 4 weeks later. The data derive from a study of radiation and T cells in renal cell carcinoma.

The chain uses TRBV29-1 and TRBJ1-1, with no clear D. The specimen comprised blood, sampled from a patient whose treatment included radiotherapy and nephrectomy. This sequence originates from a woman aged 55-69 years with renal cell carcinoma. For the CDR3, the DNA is TGCAGCGTTAACAGAGATGTGTCGAGGGAAGCTTTCTTT. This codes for CSVNRDVSREAFF.